This paragraph covers one T cell receptor beta chain sequence. Antigen unknown. Using immunoSEQ multiplex PCR, the repertoire was profiled, and TCRdb retains in-frame clones only, with some absent. The table has around 57,000 clones, about 89% seen once. The data are from a study of identifying expanded T cells in peripheral blood. Germline V gene sequence: CDR1 SGHTA, CDR2 FQGTGA. V lost 5 bases, J lost 5 bases, and 20 bases lay in between. The CDR3 has 16 residues. Study-level results: Clone count variance between roughly 2-week samples rose with total template count.

The receptor's source is a person aged 18 to 70 in good health. The specimen sequenced was blood. The chain joins TRBV7-3 to TRBJ2-3; D possibly corresponds to TRBD2 (5 bases). In DNA, the CDR3 is TGTGCCAGCAGCGACGACGAGGGAAGCGAGCGAGATACGCAGTATTTT. This gives the protein CASSDDEGSERDTQYF.